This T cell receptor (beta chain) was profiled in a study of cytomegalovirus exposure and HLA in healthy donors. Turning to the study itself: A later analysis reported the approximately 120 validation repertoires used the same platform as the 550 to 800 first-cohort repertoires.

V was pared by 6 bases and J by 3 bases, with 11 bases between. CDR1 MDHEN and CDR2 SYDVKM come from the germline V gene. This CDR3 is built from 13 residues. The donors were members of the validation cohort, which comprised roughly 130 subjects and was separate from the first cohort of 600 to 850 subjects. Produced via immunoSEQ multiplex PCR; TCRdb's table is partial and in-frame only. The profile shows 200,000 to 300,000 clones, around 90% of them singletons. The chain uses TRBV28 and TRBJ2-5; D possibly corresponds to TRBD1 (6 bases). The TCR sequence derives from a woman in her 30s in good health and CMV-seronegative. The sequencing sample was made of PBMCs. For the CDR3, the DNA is TGTGCCAGCAGACAGGGCAGAAAAGAGACCCAGTACTTC. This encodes CASRQGRKETQYF.